This T cell receptor (beta chain) was identified in a study of blood T cells in healthy people across ages. Together with a sample-barcoded 5' primer, a J-beta primer mix was included in a second PCR lasting 7 to 11 cycles. TCRdb fed the 5' RACE reads into MiXCR, producing one record per CDR3 protein. The repertoire has more than 1.4 million distinct CDR3 sequences, around two fifths of them found once; the top ten carry roughly 7.9%. The germline CDR1 and CDR2 sequences are DFQATT and SNEGSKA (reference sequence). The CDR3 loop spans 14 amino acids. V shed 7 bases, J shed 1 base, and the junction held 6 bases outside the gene matches.

The clonotype originates from a woman in her late teens or twenties in good health. What was sequenced was blood. The chain couples TRBV20-1 to TRBJ1-2, with TRBD1 matching over 10 bases. CDR3 protein: CSGTGGEGNYGYTF. The DNA for the CDR3 is TGCAGTGGGACAGGGGGTGAGGGTAACTATGGCTACACCTTC.